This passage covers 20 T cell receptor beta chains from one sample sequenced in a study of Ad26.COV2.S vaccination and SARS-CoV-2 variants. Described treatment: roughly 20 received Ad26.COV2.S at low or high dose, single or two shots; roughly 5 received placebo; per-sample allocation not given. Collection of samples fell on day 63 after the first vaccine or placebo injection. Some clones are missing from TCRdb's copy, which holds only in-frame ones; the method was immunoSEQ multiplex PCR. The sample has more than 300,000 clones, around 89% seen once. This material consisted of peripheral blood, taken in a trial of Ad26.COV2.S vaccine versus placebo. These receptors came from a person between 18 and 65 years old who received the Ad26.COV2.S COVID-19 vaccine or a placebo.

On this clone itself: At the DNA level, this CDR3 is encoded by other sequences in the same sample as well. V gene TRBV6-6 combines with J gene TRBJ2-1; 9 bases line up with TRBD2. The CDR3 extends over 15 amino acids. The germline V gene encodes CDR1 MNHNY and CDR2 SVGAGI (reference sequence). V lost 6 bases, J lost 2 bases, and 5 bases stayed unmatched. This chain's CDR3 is CASSLAGRAYNEQFF. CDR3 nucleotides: TGTGCCAGCAGCCTAGCGGGGCGGGCCTACAATGAGCAGTTCTTC.

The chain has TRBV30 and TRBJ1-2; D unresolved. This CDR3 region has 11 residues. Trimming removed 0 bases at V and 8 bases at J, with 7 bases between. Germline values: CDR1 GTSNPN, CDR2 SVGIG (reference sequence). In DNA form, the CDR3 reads TGTGCCTGGAGTGTACAAAGGGGCTACACCTTC. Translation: CAWSVQRGYTF.

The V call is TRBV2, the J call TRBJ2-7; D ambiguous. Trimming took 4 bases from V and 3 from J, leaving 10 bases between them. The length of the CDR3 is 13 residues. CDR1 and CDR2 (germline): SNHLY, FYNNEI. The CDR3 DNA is TGTGCCAGCAGTGTGCCAGGAGACTACGAGCAGTACTTC. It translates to CASSVPGDYEQYF.

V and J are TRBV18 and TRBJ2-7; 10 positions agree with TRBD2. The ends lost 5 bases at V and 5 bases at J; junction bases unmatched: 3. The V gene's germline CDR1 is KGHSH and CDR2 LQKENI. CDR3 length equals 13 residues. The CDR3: CASSTSGTDEQYF. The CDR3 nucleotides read TGTGCCAGCTCAACTAGCGGGACCGACGAGCAGTACTTC.

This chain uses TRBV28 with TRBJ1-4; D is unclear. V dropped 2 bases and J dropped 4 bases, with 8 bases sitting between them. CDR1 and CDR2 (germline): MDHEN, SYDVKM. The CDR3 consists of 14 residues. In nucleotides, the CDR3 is TGTGCCAGCAGTTTAGTTAGGGATAATGAAAAACTGTTTTTT. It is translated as CASSLVRDNEKLFF.

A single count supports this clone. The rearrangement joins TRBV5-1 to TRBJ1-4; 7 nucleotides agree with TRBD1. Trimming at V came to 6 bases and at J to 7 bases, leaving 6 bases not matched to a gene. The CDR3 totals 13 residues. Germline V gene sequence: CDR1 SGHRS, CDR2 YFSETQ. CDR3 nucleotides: TGCGCCAGCAACAGGGGAGAGGGTGAAAAACTGTTTTTT. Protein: CASNRGEGEKLFF.

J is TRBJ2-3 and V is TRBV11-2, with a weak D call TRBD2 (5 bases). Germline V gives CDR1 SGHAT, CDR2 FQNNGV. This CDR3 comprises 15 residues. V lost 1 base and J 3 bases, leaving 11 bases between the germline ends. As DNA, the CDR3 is TGTGCCAGCAGCTTAGTGGCGGGTGGAACAGATACGCAGTATTTT. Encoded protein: CASSLVAGGTDTQYF.

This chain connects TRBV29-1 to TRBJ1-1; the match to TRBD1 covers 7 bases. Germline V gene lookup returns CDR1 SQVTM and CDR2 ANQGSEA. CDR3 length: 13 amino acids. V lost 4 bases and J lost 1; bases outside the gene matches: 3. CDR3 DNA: TGCAGCGTTGTGACAGGGAAGAACACTGAAGCTTTCTTT. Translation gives CSVVTGKNTEAFF.

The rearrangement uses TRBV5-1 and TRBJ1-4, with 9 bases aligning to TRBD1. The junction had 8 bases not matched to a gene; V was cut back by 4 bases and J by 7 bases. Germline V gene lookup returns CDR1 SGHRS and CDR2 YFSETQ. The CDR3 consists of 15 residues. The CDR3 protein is CASSGGTGFSEKLFF. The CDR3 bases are TGCGCCAGCAGCGGCGGGACAGGGTTTTCTGAAAAACTGTTTTTT. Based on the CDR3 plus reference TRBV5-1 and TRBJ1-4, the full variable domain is KAGVTQTPRYLIKTRGQQVTLSCSPISGHRSVSWYQQTPGQGLQFLFEYFSETQRNKGNFPGRFSGRQFSNSRSEMNVSTLELGDSALYLCASSGGTGFSEKLFFGSGTQLSVL.

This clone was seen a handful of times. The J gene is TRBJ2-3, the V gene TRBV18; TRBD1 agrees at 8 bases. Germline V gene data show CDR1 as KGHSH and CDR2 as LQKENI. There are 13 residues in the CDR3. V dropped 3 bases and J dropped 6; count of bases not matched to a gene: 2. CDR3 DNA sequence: TGTGCCAGCTCACCGCAGGGGGCCGATACGCAGTATTTT. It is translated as CASSPQGADTQYF.

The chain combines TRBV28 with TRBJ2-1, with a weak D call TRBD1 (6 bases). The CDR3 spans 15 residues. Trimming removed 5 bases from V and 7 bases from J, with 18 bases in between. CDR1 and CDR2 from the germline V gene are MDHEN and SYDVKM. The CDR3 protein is CASSPPNTGFNEQFF. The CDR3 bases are TGTGCCAGCAGTCCGCCGAACACAGGGTTTAATGAGCAGTTCTTC. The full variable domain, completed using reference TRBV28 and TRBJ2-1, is DVKVTQSSRYLVKRTGEKVFLECVQDMDHENMFWYRQDPGLGLRLIYFSYDVKMKEKGDIPEGYSVSREKKERFSLILESASTNQTSMYLCASSPPNTGFNEQFFGPGTRLTVL.

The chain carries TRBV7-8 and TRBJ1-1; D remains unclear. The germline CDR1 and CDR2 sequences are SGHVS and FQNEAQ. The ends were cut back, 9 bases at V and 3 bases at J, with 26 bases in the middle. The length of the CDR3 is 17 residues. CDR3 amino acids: CASTLGGFRISDTEAFF. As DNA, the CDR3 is TGTGCCAGTACCCTCGGAGGATTTCGGATAAGTGACACTGAAGCTTTCTTT.

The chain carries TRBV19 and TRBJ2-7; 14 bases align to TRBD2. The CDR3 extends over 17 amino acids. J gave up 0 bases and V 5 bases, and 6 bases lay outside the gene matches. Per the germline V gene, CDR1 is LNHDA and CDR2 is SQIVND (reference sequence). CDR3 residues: CASSDSGLAGDSYEQYF. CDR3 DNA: TGTGCCAGTAGTGACTCGGGACTAGCGGGGGACTCCTACGAGCAGTACTTC.

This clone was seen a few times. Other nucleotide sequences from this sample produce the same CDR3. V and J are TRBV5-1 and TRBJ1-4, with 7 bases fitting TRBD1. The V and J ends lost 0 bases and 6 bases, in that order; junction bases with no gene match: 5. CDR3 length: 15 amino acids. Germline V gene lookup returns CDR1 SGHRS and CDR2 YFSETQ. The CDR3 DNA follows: TGCGCCAGCAGCTTGGAAGGAGGGGGCGATGAAAAACTGTTTTTT. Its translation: CASSLEGGGDEKLFF. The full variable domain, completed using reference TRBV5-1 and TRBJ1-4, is KAGVTQTPRYLIKTRGQQVTLSCSPISGHRSVSWYQQTPGQGLQFLFEYFSETQRNKGNFPGRFSGRQFSNSRSEMNVSTLELGDSALYLCASSLEGGGDEKLFFGSGTQLSVL.

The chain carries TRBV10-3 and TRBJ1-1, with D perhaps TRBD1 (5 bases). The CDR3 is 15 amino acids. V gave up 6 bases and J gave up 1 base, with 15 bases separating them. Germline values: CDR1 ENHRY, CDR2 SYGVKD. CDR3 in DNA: TGTGCCATCAGCTCGCAGGGTTCGGGGAACACTGAAGCTTTCTTT. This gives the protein CAISSQGSGNTEAFF.

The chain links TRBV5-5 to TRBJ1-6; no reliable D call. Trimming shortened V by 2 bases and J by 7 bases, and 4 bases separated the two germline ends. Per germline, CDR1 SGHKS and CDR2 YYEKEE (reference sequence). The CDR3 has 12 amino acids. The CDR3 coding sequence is TGTGCCAGCAGCTTTCAGAATTCACCCCTCCACTTT. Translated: CASSFQNSPLHF.

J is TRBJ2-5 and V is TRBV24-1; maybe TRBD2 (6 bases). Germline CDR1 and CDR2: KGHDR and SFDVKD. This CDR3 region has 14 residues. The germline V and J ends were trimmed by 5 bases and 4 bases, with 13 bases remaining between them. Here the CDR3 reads CATSAAGFPETQYF. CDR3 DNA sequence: TGTGCCACCAGTGCCGCGGGGTTTCCAGAGACCCAGTACTTC.

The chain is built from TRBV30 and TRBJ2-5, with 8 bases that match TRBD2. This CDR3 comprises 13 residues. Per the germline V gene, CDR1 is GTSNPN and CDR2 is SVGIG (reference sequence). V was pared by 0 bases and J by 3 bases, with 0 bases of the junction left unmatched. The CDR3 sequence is CAWSVLAEETQYF. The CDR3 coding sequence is TGTGCCTGGAGTGTACTAGCGGAAGAGACCCAGTACTTC.

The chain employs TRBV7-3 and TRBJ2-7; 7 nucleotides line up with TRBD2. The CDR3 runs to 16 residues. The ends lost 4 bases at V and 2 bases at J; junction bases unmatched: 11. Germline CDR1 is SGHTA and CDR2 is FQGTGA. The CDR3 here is CASSSISSGSTYEQYF. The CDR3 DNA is TGTGCCAGCAGCTCAATTTCTAGCGGTAGTACCTACGAGCAGTACTTC.

The CDR3 spells CASSQNRGQETQYF. CDR3 DNA: TGTGCCAGCAGCCAGAACAGGGGACAAGAGACCCAGTACTTC. This sequence joins TRBV14 and TRBJ2-5, with 7 bases identical to TRBD1. Germline lookup yields CDR1 SGHDN and CDR2 FVKESK. J was trimmed by 2 bases and V by 3 bases; bases with no gene match: 3. This CDR3 is 14 amino acids long.